Here is one T cell receptor beta chain with its context. Antigen unknown. TCRdb keeps only in-frame clones here, not all; method: immunoSEQ multiplex PCR. Here the sample spans about 110,000 clones, approximately 92% being singletons. The data were obtained in a study of graft-versus-host responses after intestinal transplantation. This CDR3 has 15 residues. V was pared by 4 bases and J by 2 bases, with 15 bases between. Germline V gives CDR1 MNHEY, CDR2 SMNVEV (reference sequence). Sequenced material: unstimulated CD4+ T cells sorted from spleen or lymph node cells, taken before transplant. The receptor's source is a human donor who was the organ donor for an intestinal transplant. This chain connects TRBV27 to TRBJ2-7, with TRBD2 as a possible D gene (7 bases). The CDR3 sequence: CASSSRRGGPYEQYF. The CDR3 coding sequence is TGTGCCAGCAGTTCCCGGAGGGGGGGCCCCTACGAGCAGTACTTC.